Included here is one T cell receptor beta chain sequence, with context. The method was immunoSEQ multiplex PCR; TCRdb's version includes in-frame clones alone and lacks a portion of them. Of 50,000 to 70,000 clones in the sample, about two thirds were seen once. The sample is drawn from a study of T cell clones after liver transplantation. V was trimmed by 2 bases and J by 4 bases, leaving 12 bases between them. This CDR3 has 15 amino acids. Germline V gives CDR1 LNHDA, CDR2 SQIVND (reference sequence). This chain links TRBV19 with TRBJ1-5; tentative D call: TRBD1 (5 bases). The sample in question was CD4+ T cells from blood, obtained at the roughly 15-month timepoint. This TCR was recovered from a human patient who received a liver transplant. Some T cells may originate from the graft donor. CDR3 in amino acids: CASSIQAGNNQPQHF. The CDR3 DNA is TGTGCCAGTAGTATACAGGCAGGGAATAATCAGCCCCAGCATTTT.